This TCR beta chain was captured by sequencing in a study of tumor-infiltrating lymphocytes in localized non-small cell lung cancer. The wider study: Some samples were collected after neoadjuvant chemotherapy; smokers, never-smokers and several histologies were included.

The method was immunoSEQ multiplex PCR; TCRdb's version includes in-frame clones alone and lacks a portion of them. The sample comprises some 2,500 clones, more than 55% of which are singletons, and less than 10% rests with the top ten. To note about this clone: Its antigen remains unknown.

The CDR3 contains 15 residues. The V gene's germline CDR1 is MGHRA and CDR2 YSYEKL. The V and J ends lost 1 base and 2 bases respectively, with 12 bases between them. Points from the study as a whole: IM1 and IM2 tumors showed no difference in T-cell fraction. Each assay used a separate piece of the same tissue.

The chain has TRBV4-1 and TRBJ2-7; D is possibly TRBD1 (6 bases). The receptor was isolated from a human donor with non-small cell lung cancer. The sequenced sample was uninvolved lung tissue not adjacent to the tumor. CDR3 DNA: TGCGCCAGCAGCCAAGGTAACAGGGCGCCCTACGAGCAGTACTTC. This gives the protein CASSQGNRAPYEQYF.